This T cell receptor beta chain comes out of a study of CXCR3-negative and CXCR3-positive naive CD8 T cells. About this clonotype itself: Its antigen is not known.

Researchers prepared the TRB cDNA libraries using 5' RACE with UMI labels. TCRdb re-called the 5' RACE reads; every CDR3 protein appears as one record, without DNA. The sample holds about 150,000 distinct CDR3 sequences. Study outcomes and limitations: Memory CD8+ cells showed much lower diversity, while both naive subsets displayed comparably high diversity. The majority of assays used fresh PBMCs, and CXCR3 expression partially decreased after cryopreservation. Naive cells that were CXCR3-positive had more hydrophobic TRB CDR3s (compared with CXCR3-negative naive cells).

This CDR3 spans 11 amino acids. The germline gives CDR1 MDHEN, CDR2 SYDVKM. Definition of naive CD8+ T cells rested on a CD45RO-CCR7+CD27+CD95- profile. The chain combines TRBV28 with TRBJ1-2. The clonotype comes from a human donor in good health. Some clones in this sample may be carry-over from other donors' samples. Sample: naive CXCR3+ CD8+ T cells from blood. Subset reported: CD45RO-CCR7+CD27+CD95- naive CD8+ T cells expressing CXCR3 (TNR3+). CDR3 loop: CAVRGDYGYTF.